These 10 T cell receptor beta chains were all obtained from the same sample, sequenced in a study of shared clonotypes between healthy human individuals. Assay: immunoSEQ multiplex PCR; the TCRdb copy retains only in-frame clones and omits some. The repertoire includes about 710,000 clones, 72% of them detected once, and approximately 2% sits in the top ten. The sample consisted of memory CD4+ T cells sorted from blood. Noted subset: CD45RA-negative fraction. The origin of the receptors is a woman in her 30s in good health.

The V call is TRBV5-4, the J call TRBJ1-2; a weak D match, TRBD1 (6 bases). V lost 4 bases, J lost 4 bases, and 11 bases lay in between. The CDR3 is 13 residues long. Germline V gives CDR1 SGHNT, CDR2 YYREEE (reference sequence). Here the CDR3 DNA reads TGTGCCAGCAGCCCGCGGGACACCTATGGCTACACCTTC. Residues: CASSPRDTYGYTF.

The chain carries TRBV28 and TRBJ1-2; 8 positions match TRBD1. Germline-derived CDR1 and CDR2 are MDHEN and SYDVKM. CDR3 length: 15 residues. J gave up 6 bases and V 6 bases, and 12 bases lay outside the gene matches. Here the CDR3 reads CASRPRGQGWNGYTF. The CDR3 region has the DNA TGTGCCAGCAGGCCTAGAGGACAGGGTTGGAATGGCTACACCTTC.

The genes are TRBV5-6 and TRBJ2-7; D is unresolved. The CDR3 is made up of 14 amino acids. The germline V gene encodes CDR1 SGHDT and CDR2 YYEEEE. V lost 0 bases and J 0 bases, leaving 7 bases between the germline ends. Here the CDR3 DNA reads TGTGCCAGCAGCTTGGCCCGATACTCCTACGAGCAGTACTTC. Translated: CASSLARYSYEQYF.

This CDR3 is CASSEQNGYTF. CDR3 bases: TGTGCCAGCAGTGAACAGAATGGCTACACCTTC. The chain is built from TRBV2 and TRBJ1-2; D gene uncertain. Germline-derived CDR1 and CDR2 are SNHLY and FYNNEI. The CDR3 consists of 11 residues. Trimming pared 2 bases from V and 6 bases from J, leaving 4 bases between.

The rearrangement joins TRBV19 to TRBJ1-5, with TRBD1 identical over 8 bases. Germline assignment: CDR1 LNHDA and CDR2 SQIVND (reference sequence). CDR3 length: 13 residues. The V segment lost 4 bases and the J segment 8 bases; nucleotides outside the gene matches: 4. The CDR3 sequence is CASSRTGLEPQHF. CDR3 DNA sequence: TGTGCCAGTAGTAGGACAGGGTTGGAGCCCCAGCATTTT.

Worth noting for this clone: Other nucleotide sequences from this sample produce the same CDR3. V and J are TRBV6-5 and TRBJ1-1; D not certain. The CDR3 loop spans 12 amino acids. Per the germline V gene, CDR1 is MNHEY and CDR2 is SVGAGI. Trimming pared 5 bases from V and 0 bases from J, leaving 4 bases between. The CDR3 DNA reads as TGTGCCAGCAGTCGAATGAACACTGAAGCTTTCTTT. Its translation: CASSRMNTEAFF.

The chain links TRBV25-1 to TRBJ2-7; D is possibly TRBD1 (6 bases). Germline CDR1 MGHDK, CDR2 SYGVNS. V gave up 5 bases and J gave up 5 bases, with 13 bases separating them. The CDR3 covers 13 residues. CDR3 sequence: CASSQTNRDEQYF. The CDR3 coding sequence is TGTGCCAGCAGTCAGACTAACAGGGACGAGCAGTACTTC.

The chain recombines TRBV6-1 with TRBJ2-1, with a tentative D call TRBD2 (6 bases). The germline V and J ends were trimmed by 6 bases and 0 bases, with 12 bases remaining between them. CDR1 and CDR2 (germline): MNHNS, SASEGT. The CDR3 is 15 residues long. This chain's CDR3 is CASRLSGSSYNEQFF. CDR3 DNA: TGTGCCAGCAGACTTAGCGGAAGCTCCTACAATGAGCAGTTCTTC.

The chain is built from TRBV2 and TRBJ2-3, with D possibly being TRBD1 (6 bases). V gave up 4 bases and J gave up 5 bases, with 22 bases separating them. CDR1 and CDR2 (germline): SNHLY, FYNNEI. The CDR3 extends over 17 amino acids. The CDR3 sequence is CASSGHSNRVFVDTQYF. CDR3 nucleotide sequence: TGTGCCAGCAGTGGCCATAGCAACAGGGTCTTCGTAGATACGCAGTATTTT.

In regard to this clone: Other DNA sequences of this sample code for an identical CDR3. The gene calls are TRBV30 and TRBJ2-2; TRBD1 is a possible D gene (5 bases). Per the germline V gene, CDR1 is GTSNPN and CDR2 is SVGIG (reference sequence). V was clipped by 3 bases and J by 4 bases, with 6 bases between them. The CDR3 is made up of 12 amino acids. CDR3 region: CAWSRVTGELFF. Written as DNA, the CDR3 is TGTGCCTGGAGCAGGGTCACCGGGGAGCTGTTTTTT.